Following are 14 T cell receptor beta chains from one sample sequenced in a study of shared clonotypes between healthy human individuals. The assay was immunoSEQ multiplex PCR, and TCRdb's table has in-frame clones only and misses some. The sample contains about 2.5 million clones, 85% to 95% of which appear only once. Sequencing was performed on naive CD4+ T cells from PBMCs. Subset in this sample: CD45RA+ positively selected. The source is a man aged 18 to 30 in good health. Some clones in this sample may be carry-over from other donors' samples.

The CDR3 loop reads CASSPWPGEQYF. The CDR3 DNA reads as TGCGCCAGCAGTCCCTGGCCCGGCGAGCAGTACTTC. The rearrangement uses TRBV10-1 and TRBJ2-7; D is ambiguous. This CDR3 spans 12 amino acids. In germline, CDR1 is WNHNN, CDR2 SYGVQD (reference sequence). V lost 5 bases and J lost 6, with 11 bases in between.

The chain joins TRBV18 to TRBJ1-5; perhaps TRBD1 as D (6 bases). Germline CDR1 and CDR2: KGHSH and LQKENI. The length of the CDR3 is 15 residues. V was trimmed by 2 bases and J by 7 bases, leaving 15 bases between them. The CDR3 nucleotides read TGTGCCAGCTCACCAGCACAGGGTATGGGGCAGCCCCAGCATTTT. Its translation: CASSPAQGMGQPQHF.

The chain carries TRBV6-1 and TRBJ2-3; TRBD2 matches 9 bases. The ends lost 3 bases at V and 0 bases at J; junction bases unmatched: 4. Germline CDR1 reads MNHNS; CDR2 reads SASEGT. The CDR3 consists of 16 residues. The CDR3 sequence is CASSELSGSSTDTQYF. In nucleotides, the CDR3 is TGTGCCAGCAGTGAGCTTAGCGGGAGTAGCACAGATACGCAGTATTTT.

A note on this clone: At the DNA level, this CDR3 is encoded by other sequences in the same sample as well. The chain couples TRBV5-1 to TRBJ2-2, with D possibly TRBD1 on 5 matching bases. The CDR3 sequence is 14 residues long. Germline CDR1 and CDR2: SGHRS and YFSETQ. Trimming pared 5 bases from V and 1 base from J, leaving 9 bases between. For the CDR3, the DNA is TGCGCCAGCAGTAGTCAGGGGAACACCGGGGAGCTGTTTTTT. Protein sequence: CASSSQGNTGELFF.

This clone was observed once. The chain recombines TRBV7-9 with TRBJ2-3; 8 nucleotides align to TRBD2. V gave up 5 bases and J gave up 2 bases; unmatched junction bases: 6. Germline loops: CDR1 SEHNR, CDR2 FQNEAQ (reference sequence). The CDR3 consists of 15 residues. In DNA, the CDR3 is TGTGCCAGCAGCCGGACTAGCAGACCCACAGATACGCAGTATTTT. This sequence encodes CASSRTSRPTDTQYF.

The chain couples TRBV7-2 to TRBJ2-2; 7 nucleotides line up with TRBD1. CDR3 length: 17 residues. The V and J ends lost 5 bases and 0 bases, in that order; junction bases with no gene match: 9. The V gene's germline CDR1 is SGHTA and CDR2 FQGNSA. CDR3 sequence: CASSPTRDSANTGELFF. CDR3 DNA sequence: TGTGCCAGCAGCCCCACCAGGGACAGCGCGAACACCGGGGAGCTGTTTTTT.

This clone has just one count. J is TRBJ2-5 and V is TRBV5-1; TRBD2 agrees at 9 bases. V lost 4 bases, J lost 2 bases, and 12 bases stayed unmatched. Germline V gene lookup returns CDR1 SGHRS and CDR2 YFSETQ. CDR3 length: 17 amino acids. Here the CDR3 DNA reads TGCGCCAGCAGCCCCATGGAGAGCGGGGGGCCTCAAGAGACCCAGTACTTC. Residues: CASSPMESGGPQETQYF. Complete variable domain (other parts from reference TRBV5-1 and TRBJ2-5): KAGVTQTPRYLIKTRGQQVTLSCSPISGHRSVSWYQQTPGQGLQFLFEYFSETQRNKGNFPGRFSGRQFSNSRSEMNVSTLELGDSALYLCASSPMESGGPQETQYFGPGTRLLVL.

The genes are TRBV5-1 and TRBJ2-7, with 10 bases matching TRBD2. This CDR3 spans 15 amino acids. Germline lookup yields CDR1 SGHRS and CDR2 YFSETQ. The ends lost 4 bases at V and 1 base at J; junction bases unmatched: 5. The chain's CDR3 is CASSGASGSSYEQYF. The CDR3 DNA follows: TGCGCCAGCAGCGGGGCTAGCGGGAGTTCCTACGAGCAGTACTTC.

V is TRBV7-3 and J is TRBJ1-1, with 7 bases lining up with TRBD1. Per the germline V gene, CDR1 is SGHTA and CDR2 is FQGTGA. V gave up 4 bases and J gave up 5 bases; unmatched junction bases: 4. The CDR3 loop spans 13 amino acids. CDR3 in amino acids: CASSSRGRTEAFF. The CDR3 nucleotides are TGTGCCAGCAGCTCAAGGGGGCGAACTGAAGCTTTCTTT.

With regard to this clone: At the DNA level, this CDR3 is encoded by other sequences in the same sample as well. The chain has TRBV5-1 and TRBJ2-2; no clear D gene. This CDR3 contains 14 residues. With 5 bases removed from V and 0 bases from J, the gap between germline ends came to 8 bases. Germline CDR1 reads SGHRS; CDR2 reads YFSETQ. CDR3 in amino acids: CASSLLANTGELFF. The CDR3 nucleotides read TGCGCCAGCAGTCTTCTAGCGAACACCGGGGAGCTGTTTTTT.

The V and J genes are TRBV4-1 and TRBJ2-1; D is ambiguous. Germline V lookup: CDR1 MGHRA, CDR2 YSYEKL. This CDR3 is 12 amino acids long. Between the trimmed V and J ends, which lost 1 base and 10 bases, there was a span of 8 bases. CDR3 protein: CASSQVVREQFF. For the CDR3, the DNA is TGCGCCAGCAGCCAAGTAGTCAGGGAGCAGTTCTTC.

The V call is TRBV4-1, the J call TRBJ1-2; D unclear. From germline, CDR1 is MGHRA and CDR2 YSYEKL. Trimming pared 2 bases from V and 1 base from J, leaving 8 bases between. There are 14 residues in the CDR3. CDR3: CASSQPAVNYGYTF. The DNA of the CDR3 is TGCGCCAGCAGCCAACCTGCAGTTAACTATGGCTACACCTTC.

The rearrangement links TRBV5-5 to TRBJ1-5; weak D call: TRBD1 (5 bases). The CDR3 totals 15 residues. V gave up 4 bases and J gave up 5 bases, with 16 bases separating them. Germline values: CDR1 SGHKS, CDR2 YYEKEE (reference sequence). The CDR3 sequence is CASSGGGGAHQPQHF. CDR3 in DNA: TGTGCCAGCAGCGGCGGGGGAGGGGCTCATCAGCCCCAGCATTTT.

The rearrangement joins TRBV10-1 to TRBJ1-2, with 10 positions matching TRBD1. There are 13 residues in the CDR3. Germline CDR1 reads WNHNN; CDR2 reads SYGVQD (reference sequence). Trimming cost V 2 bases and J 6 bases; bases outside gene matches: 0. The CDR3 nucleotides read TGCGCCAGCAGTGAGGGGACAGGGGATGGCTACACCTTC. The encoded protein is CASSEGTGDGYTF.